What follows is one TCR beta chain and its context. The entry originates in a study of Ad26.COV2.S vaccination and SARS-CoV-2 variants. Clones were read by immunoSEQ multiplex PCR, and TCRdb kept only the in-frame ones, dropping some. The sample gives around 350,000 clones, approximately 81% of which show up once; roughly 3.5% is in the top ten. Treatment specified: 19 received Ad26.COV2.S at low or high dose, single or two shots; roughly five received placebo; per-sample allocation not given. Samples came from day 63 after the first vaccine or placebo injection. Germline values: CDR1 SEHNR, CDR2 FQNEAQ (reference sequence). Trimming cost V 5 bases and J 6 bases, with 14 bases left between them. This CDR3 is built from 14 residues.

The TCR sequence derives from a person aged 18 to 65 who received the Ad26.COV2.S COVID-19 vaccine or a placebo. The V gene is TRBV7-9, the J gene TRBJ2-1, with unresolved D. Sequenced material: peripheral blood, taken in a trial of Ad26.COV2.S vaccine versus placebo. CDR3 in DNA: TGTGCCAGCAGCCTTACCGGTTCGGGCAATGAGCAGTTCTTC. Translating gives CASSLTGSGNEQFF. The full variable domain, its missing parts supplied by reference TRBV7-9 and TRBJ2-1, is DTGVSQNPRHKITKRGQNVTFRCDPISEHNRLYWYRQTLGQGPEFLTYFQNEAQLEKSRLLSDRFSAERPKGSFSTLEIQRTEQGDSAMYLCASSLTGSGNEQFFGPGTRLTVL.